Listed below are T cell receptor beta chains from one sample, sequenced in a study of T cell repertoires in cytomegalovirus infection. Antigens for these TCRs are unknown. Using its own MiXCR run on the reads, TCRdb lists one record per CDR3 protein. Of 570,000 or so distinct CDR3 sequences listed, roughly 42% are singletons. The specimen was cultured PBMCs, collected from culture after CMV antigen stimulation. These receptors came from a human donor in good health (CMV status not recorded). Some clones in this sample may be carry-over from other donors' samples. CDR3s include the opening cysteine and the closing phenylalanine or tryptophan. Fields, in order: clone size, D gene, J gene, V gene, CDR3 DNA, CDR3 protein. A D gene is named only where the DNA matches it firmly. The size entry is marked missing in some rows and otherwise reads once, few, many or a size class.

size: few; D: NA; J: TRBJ2-7; V: TRBV6-5; DNA: TGTGCCAGCGCTCACACGAGGGGAACCTACGAGCAGTACTTC; CDR3: CASAHTRGTYEQYF
size: NA; D: NA; J: TRBJ2-2; V: TRBV4-2; DNA: TGTGCCAGCAGCCAAAGCTTTTTTACTGACACCGGGGAGCTGTTTTTT; CDR3: CASSQSFFTDTGELFF
size: NA; D: NA; J: TRBJ1-5; V: TRBV6-1; DNA: TGTGCCAGCAGCTGGGGGCAGCCCCAGCATTTT; CDR3: CASSWGQPQHF
size: NA; D: NA; J: TRBJ1-5; V: TRBV4-1; DNA: TGCGCCAGCAGCCTACGGGCGGCGGGCAATCAGCCCCAGCATTTT; CDR3: CASSLRAAGNQPQHF
size: NA; D: TRBD1; J: TRBJ1-4; V: TRBV7-9; DNA: TGTGCCAGCAGCTATTACGGGACAGGGGAAAAACTGTTTTTT; CDR3: CASSYYGTGEKLFF
size: NA; D: NA; J: TRBJ2-2; V: TRBV2; DNA: TGTGCCAGCAGTGGGGCGGACAGCGCGAACACCGGGGAGCTGTTTTTT; CDR3: CASSGADSANTGELFF
size: NA; D: NA; J: TRBJ2-1; V: TRBV19; DNA: TGTGCCAGTAGTTTAATACCCCAGACGGCGGGCAATGAGCAGTTCTTC; CDR3: CASSLIPQTAGNEQFF
size: NA; D: TRBD2; J: TRBJ2-3; V: TRBV5-1; DNA: TGCGCCAGCACGGGAGGGGGGGCCACAGATACGCAGTATTTT; CDR3: CASTGGGATDTQYF
size: NA; D: NA; J: TRBJ2-2; V: TRBV2; DNA: TGTGCCAGCAGTGATGTGGGGTCCGGGGAGCTGTTTTTT; CDR3: CASSDVGSGELFF
size: many; D: TRBD2; J: TRBJ2-4; V: TRBV7-2; DNA: TGTGCCAGCAGCATCACTAGCGGGGTGGACATTCAGTACTTC; CDR3: CASSITSGVDIQYF
size: NA; D: NA; J: TRBJ2-7; V: TRBV12-3/TRBV12-4; DNA: TGTGCCAGCAGCCCCCCCCAAAACCCCTACGAGCAGTACTTC; CDR3: CASSPPQNPYEQYF
size: NA; D: NA; J: TRBJ2-6; V: TRBV12-3/TRBV12-4; DNA: TGTGCCAGCAGTTTCGTTAACAGAGACTCGAGGTCTGGGGCCAACGTCCTGACTTTC; CDR3: CASSFVNRDSRSGANVLTF
size: few; D: TRBD2; J: TRBJ2-5; V: TRBV5-1; DNA: TGCGCCAGCAGCTTGGAGTATAGCGGGGCCGAAGACCAGTACTTC; CDR3: CASSLEYSGAEDQYF
size: NA; D: TRBD2; J: TRBJ2-1; V: TRBV19; DNA: TGTGCCATAGCGTGCGGGAGGGCCTCGTCCTACAATGAGCAGTTCTTC; CDR3: CAIACGRASSYNEQFF
size: few; D: NA; J: TRBJ1-6; V: TRBV28; DNA: TGTGCCAGCCACAGAGCTTCGCCCCTGTCGGCAGGATTCCACTTT; CDR3: CASHRASPLSAGFHF
size: NA; D: NA; J: TRBJ1-2; V: TRBV12-3/TRBV12-4; DNA: TGTGCCAGCTCGCCGGGACACGGGTGGTGGGCTTTCACCTTC; CDR3: CASSPGHGWWAFTF
size: NA; D: NA; J: TRBJ2-7; V: TRBV7-8; DNA: TGTGCCAGCAGCCTTCTGAGGGAACCCGAGCAGTACTTC; CDR3: CASSLLREPEQYF
size: few; D: TRBD1; J: TRBJ2-2; V: TRBV2; DNA: TGTGCCAGCAGCGGGACAGGGAGTAACACCGGGGAGCTGTTTTTT; CDR3: CASSGTGSNTGELFF
size: NA; D: TRBD2; J: TRBJ2-7; V: TRBV6-1; DNA: TGTGCCAGCAGTGAAGTAAAGGCTAGCGGGTTGAGAAGGGAGCAGTACTTC; CDR3: CASSEVKASGLRREQYF
size: NA; D: NA; J: TRBJ2-7; V: TRBV27; DNA: TGTGCCAGCAGCGACAGGTCCTACGAGCAGTACTTC; CDR3: CASSDRSYEQYF
size: NA; D: TRBD1; J: TRBJ1-2; V: TRBV7-2; DNA: TGTGCCAGCAGCTTGGACAGGGGGAGGGGTGGCTACACCTTC; CDR3: CASSLDRGRGGYTF
size: NA; D: NA; J: TRBJ1-2; V: TRBV6-1; DNA: TGTGCCAGCAGGGAATACACCGAAGCTAACTATGGCTACACCTTC; CDR3: CASREYTEANYGYTF
size: NA; D: TRBD2; J: TRBJ2-1; V: TRBV20-1; DNA: TGCAGGCCGGCGGGGGTCAATGAGCAGTTCTTC; CDR3: CRPAGVNEQFF
size: NA; D: NA; J: TRBJ2-7; V: TRBV20-1; DNA: TGCAGTGCTAGCCCCCAGGCACCGGAAGATTACGAGCAGTACTTC; CDR3: CSASPQAPEDYEQYF
size: NA; D: NA; J: TRBJ1-1; V: TRBV18; DNA: TGTGCCAGCGAAAGGGGGGAGGCTGCTGAAGCTTTCTTT; CDR3: CASERGEAAEAFF
size: few; D: NA; J: TRBJ2-4; V: TRBV7-2; DNA: TGTGCCAGCAGCTTAGAATCGCCTAGAAATAACATTCAGTACTTC; CDR3: CASSLESPRNNIQYF
size: few; D: NA; J: TRBJ2-7; V: TRBV7-9; DNA: TGTGCCAGCAGCTTCGACGTCGGGGAGCAGTACTTC; CDR3: CASSFDVGEQYF
size: NA; D: NA; J: TRBJ1-6; V: TRBV7-8; DNA: TGTGCCAGCAGCCACTTGTTTGAGTCACCCCTCCACTTT; CDR3: CASSHLFESPLHF
size: NA; D: NA; J: TRBJ1-5; V: TRBV7-2; DNA: TGTGCCAGCAGCTTAGCCCCTTGGGGCAGTCAGCCCCAGCATTTT; CDR3: CASSLAPWGSQPQHF
size: few; D: NA; J: TRBJ2-1; V: TRBV7-2; DNA: TGTGCCAGCATCCAATCCCTGGGCGGGACTTCCTACAATGAGCAGTTCTTC; CDR3: CASIQSLGGTSYNEQFF
size: few; D: TRBD2; J: TRBJ2-1; V: TRBV6-1; DNA: TGTGCCAGCCAAGGGTTAGCGGGAGGGTACAATGAGCAGTTCTTC; CDR3: CASQGLAGGYNEQFF
size: few; D: NA; J: TRBJ1-2; V: TRBV7-2; DNA: TGTGCCAGCAGCGCCCTCCACTATGGCTACACCTTC; CDR3: CASSALHYGYTF
size: NA; D: TRBD2; J: TRBJ2-5; V: TRBV20-1; DNA: TGCAGTGCAGAGGGGACTAGCGGGGAAGAGACCCAGTACTTC; CDR3: CSAEGTSGEETQYF
size: once; D: NA; J: TRBJ2-1; V: TRBV7-4; DNA: TGTGCCAGCAGCCTGCAAGGAGGGCCTCTGTTCTTC; CDR3: CASSLQGGPLFF
size: few; D: NA; J: TRBJ2-3; V: TRBV12-3/TRBV12-4; DNA: TGTGCCAGCAGTCCCCGGGCCTCACTGGATACGCAGTATTTT; CDR3: CASSPRASLDTQYF
size: NA; D: NA; J: TRBJ1-1; V: TRBV20-1; DNA: TGCAGTGCTAGAGTTCCGGGGTCTTCAACTGAAGCTTTCTTT; CDR3: CSARVPGSSTEAFF
size: many; D: NA; J: TRBJ2-7; V: TRBV7-2; DNA: TGTGCCAGCAGCTCCCGTGGCCTCTACGAGCAGTACTTC; CDR3: CASSSRGLYEQYF
size: NA; D: TRBD1; J: TRBJ1-2; V: TRBV7-2; DNA: TGTGCCAGCAGCTTAAGGGACAGCTACAACTATGGCTACACCTTC; CDR3: CASSLRDSYNYGYTF
size: few; D: TRBD2; J: TRBJ2-7; V: TRBV7-2; DNA: TGTGCCAGCAGCGTAGGAGGGACTAGCGGCTCCTACGAGCAGTACTTC; CDR3: CASSVGGTSGSYEQYF
size: many; D: TRBD2; J: TRBJ2-1; V: TRBV6-5; DNA: TGTGCCAGCAGACCCCCCAGCGGGAGGTTCAATGAGCAGTTCTTC; CDR3: CASRPPSGRFNEQFF
size: few; D: NA; J: TRBJ2-3; V: TRBV7-2; DNA: TGTGCCAGCAGCTCACCCCACACAGATACGCAGTATTTT; CDR3: CASSSPHTDTQYF
size: NA; D: NA; J: TRBJ1-6; V: TRBV27; DNA: TGTGCCAGCAGTTTTGGAGGGCAGAGCTCCTATAATTCACCCCTCCACTTT; CDR3: CASSFGGQSSYNSPLHF
size: NA; D: NA; J: TRBJ2-7; V: TRBV9; DNA: TGTGCCAGCAGCGTAGGACCGACAGACTACGAGCAGTACTTC; CDR3: CASSVGPTDYEQYF